The source of this T cell receptor beta chain is a study of blood T cell repertoires in COVID-19. Study-level information: COVID-19 samples from acute and convalescent phases originated in the United States, Italy and Spain. The analysed material was cDNA or gDNA that came from T cells, B-cell-depleted T cells, or PBMCs.

The CDR3 consists of 15 residues. Trimming took 6 bases from V and 0 from J, leaving 15 bases between them. Per the germline V gene, CDR1 is ENHRY and CDR2 is SYGVKD. This clone came up once. Original data processing: The assay estimated nucleated cells by amplifying reference gene primers. This table comes from immunoSEQ multiplex PCR, and its TCRdb copy is limited to in-frame clones, with some not included. V, J and clone size were drawn from that table, and D and trimming were deduced from the DNA. The sample consists of roughly 190,000 clones, approximately 90% of them appearing once. V gene TRBV10-3 combines with J gene TRBJ2-7; the D gene is possibly TRBD1 (5 bases). The clonotype comes from a man in his 60s with active or convalescent COVID-19. Specimen: peripheral blood. CDR3 protein: CAIRATESLSYEQYF. The CDR3 DNA reads TGTGCCATCAGGGCGACAGAGTCCCTCTCCTACGAGCAGTACTTC.